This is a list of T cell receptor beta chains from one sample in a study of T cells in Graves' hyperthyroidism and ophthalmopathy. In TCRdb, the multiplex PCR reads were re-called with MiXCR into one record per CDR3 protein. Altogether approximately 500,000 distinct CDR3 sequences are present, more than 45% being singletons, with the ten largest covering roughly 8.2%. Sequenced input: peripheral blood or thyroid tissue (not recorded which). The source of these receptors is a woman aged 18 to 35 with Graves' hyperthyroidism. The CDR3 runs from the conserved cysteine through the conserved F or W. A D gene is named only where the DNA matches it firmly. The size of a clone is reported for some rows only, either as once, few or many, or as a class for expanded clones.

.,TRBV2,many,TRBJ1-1,CASSGVLSPGDTEAFF,TGTGCCAGCAGTGGAGTTCTCAGTCCCGGGGACACTGAAGCTTTCTTT
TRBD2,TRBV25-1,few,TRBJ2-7,CASSAPSGRAYEQYF,TGTGCCAGCAGTGCCCCTAGCGGGAGGGCCTACGAGCAGTACTTC
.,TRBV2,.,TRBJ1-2,CASSGLAGYTF,TGTGCCAGCAGTGGGCTAGCGGGCTACACCTTC
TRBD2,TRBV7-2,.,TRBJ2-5,CASSSPGLRQTQYF,TGTGCCAGCAGCTCCCCGGGACTACGGCAGACCCAGTACTTC
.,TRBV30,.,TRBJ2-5,CAWSYGNQETQYF,TGTGCCTGGAGCTACGGGAACCAAGAGACCCAGTACTTC
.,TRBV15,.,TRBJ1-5,CATSTSELAGDQPQHF,TGTGCCACCAGCACGTCGGAACTAGCGGGAGACCAGCCCCAGCATTTT
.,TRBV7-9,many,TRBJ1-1,CAGKRQADTEAFF,TGTGCCGGCAAGAGGCAGGCGGACACTGAAGCTTTCTTT
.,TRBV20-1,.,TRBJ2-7,CRAWAAYEQYF,TGCAGGGCTTGGGCAGCGTACGAGCAGTACTTC
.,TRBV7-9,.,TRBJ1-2,CASREGTGYTF,TGTGCCAGCAGAGAGGGGACTGGATACACCTTC
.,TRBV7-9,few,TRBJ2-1,CASSPLRGNNEQFF,TGTGCCAGCAGCCCCCTTAGGGGAAACAATGAGCAGTTCTTC
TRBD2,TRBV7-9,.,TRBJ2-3,CASSFTSGTDTQYF,TGTGCCAGCAGCTTTACTAGCGGTACAGATACGCAGTATTTT
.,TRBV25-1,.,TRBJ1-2,CASSEVGRQDTF,TGTGCCAGCAGTGAAGTGGGGCGACAGGACACCTTC
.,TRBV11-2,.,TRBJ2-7,CASSNPSSGDSYEQYF,TGTGCCAGCAGCAACCCGTCGTCCGGTGACTCCTACGAGCAGTACTTC
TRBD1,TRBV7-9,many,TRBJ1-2,CASSSGTGQAGYTF,TGTGCCAGCAGTTCCGGGACAGGCCAGGCAGGCTACACCTTC
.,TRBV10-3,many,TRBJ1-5,CAISESRDRQPQHF,TGTGCCATCAGTGAGAGTAGGGATCGTCAGCCCCAGCATTTT
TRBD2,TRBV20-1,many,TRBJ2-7,CSASGLAGGPYEQYF,TGCAGTGCTAGCGGGCTAGCGGGAGGGCCCTACGAGCAGTACTTC
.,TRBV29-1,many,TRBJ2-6,CSVDASGANVLTF,TGCAGCGTTGACGCCTCTGGGGCCAACGTCCTGACTTTC